This TCR beta chain derives from a study of cytomegalovirus exposure and HLA in healthy donors. Study-level findings and limits: TCR beta chains numbering 164 were designated cytomegalovirus-associated.

This clone showed up just a few times. As yet, its antigen is unknown. This specimen includes other DNA sequences encoding the same CDR3. Libraries were prepared by immunoSEQ multiplex PCR; TCRdb keeps only in-frame clonotypes and omits some of them. This table has some 240,000 clones, 75% to 90% appearing once. V lost 2 bases and J lost 2, with 6 bases in between. The CDR3 runs to 13 residues. The V gene's germline CDR1 is MDHEN and CDR2 SYDVKM. This receptor was obtained from a woman under 30 in good health and CMV-seronegative. Sequencing was performed on PBMCs. The chain uses TRBV28 and TRBJ1-2; tentatively, D is TRBD1 (5 bases). This chain's CDR3 is CASSLTGNYGYTF. The DNA for the CDR3 is TGTGCCAGCAGTTTAACAGGAAACTATGGCTACACCTTC.